This TCR beta chain was retrieved from a study of T cell responses to AZD1222 COVID-19 vaccine. V dropped 3 bases and J dropped 5 bases, with 10 bases sitting between them. Germline assignment: CDR1 LNHDA and CDR2 SQIVND (reference sequence). The CDR3 runs to 14 residues. Findings of the study overall: At 160-218 and 743-854, vaccine-associated CD4 TCRs were dominant, and they spanned spike. It should be noted that donors were predominantly white British and more often female, and clonal diversity was possibly underestimated. Baseline seropositivity characterized only a handful of AZD1222 recipients.

Remarks on this clone: The antigen remains undetermined.

Clones were sequenced by immunoSEQ multiplex PCR, and TCRdb holds only the in-frame ones, with some missing. Seen here are 150,000 or so clones, less than 95% observed once, and the top ten hold approximately 5.9%. The TCR comes from an adult who received the AZD1222 COVID-19 vaccine. The chain is built from TRBV19 and TRBJ1-4; no clear D. The source material was peripheral blood, sampled 28 days after the second AZD1222 dose. In DNA, the CDR3 is TGTGCCAGTAGTATTGGCAGGACGAATGAAAAACTGTTTTTT. This translates into CASSIGRTNEKLFF.